A single sample is the source of the 18 T cell receptor beta chains below, sequenced in a study of T cell responses to AZD1222 COVID-19 vaccine. Clones were read by immunoSEQ multiplex PCR, and TCRdb kept only the in-frame ones, dropping some. The profile shows approximately 100,000 clones, 90% of them singletons. This specimen was peripheral blood, taken on day 0 of AZD1222 vaccination. The receptors were gathered from an adult in good health.

The V call is TRBV19, the J call TRBJ2-7, with 7 bases aligning to TRBD1. V lost 5 bases to trimming and J lost 4 bases; unmatched junction nucleotides: 8. Germline V gene sequence: CDR1 LNHDA, CDR2 SQIVND (reference sequence). The CDR3 sequence is 14 residues long. CDR3 protein: CASSGRIQGYEQYF. The CDR3 bases are TGTGCCAGTAGTGGCCGAATACAGGGGTACGAGCAGTACTTC. Based on the CDR3 plus reference TRBV19 and TRBJ2-7, the full variable domain is DGGITQSPKYLFRKEGQNVTLSCEQNLNHDAMYWYRQDPGQGLRLIYYSQIVNDFQKGDIAEGYSVSREKKESFPLTVTSAQKNPTAFYLCASSGRIQGYEQYFGPGTRLTVT.

J is TRBJ1-5 and V is TRBV20-1; D unresolved. V was shortened by 3 bases and J by 4 bases, with 13 bases between the two germline ends. This CDR3 is built from 14 residues. Germline V gene lookup returns CDR1 DFQATT and CDR2 SNEGSKA (reference sequence). CDR3 protein: CSASSSQINQPQHF. The CDR3 DNA follows: TGCAGTGCTAGTTCCTCTCAGATAAATCAGCCCCAGCATTTT.

This clone showed up just once. The CDR3 DNA reads as TGTGCCAGCAGCTTAAGGACAGGGAATACAGCTAACTATGGCTACACCTTC. Protein: CASSLRTGNTANYGYTF. The J gene is TRBJ1-2, the V gene TRBV7-2; 8 bases map to TRBD1. The CDR3 runs 17 residues. Germline CDR1 and CDR2: SGHTA and FQGNSA. The junction had 8 bases not matched to a gene; V was cut back by 2 bases and J by 0 bases.

A note on this clone: The junction departs from germline at one end; a sequencing error may be responsible. The chain couples TRBV28 to TRBJ2-1; TRBD1 matches 10 bases. Germline CDR1 reads MDHEN; CDR2 reads SYDVKM. CDR3 length equals 11 residues. CDR3 bases: TGTGCCAGCAGTTCGGGACAGGGGTCGATCTTC. It yields the protein CASSSGQGSIF.

The chain employs TRBV5-1 and TRBJ1-6; 7 bases fit TRBD1. The CDR3 runs 14 residues. Trimming removed 7 bases from V and 7 bases from J; junction bases left unmatched: 8. Germline-derived CDR1 and CDR2 are SGHRS and YFSETQ. CDR3 sequence: CASRSGQLNSPLHF. The CDR3, as DNA: TGCGCCAGCCGATCGGGACAGCTGAATTCACCCCTCCACTTT.

V usage is TRBV7-6 and J usage is TRBJ2-7; D is unclear. The CDR3 length is 16 residues. Trimming pared 0 bases from V and 0 bases from J, leaving 12 bases between. Germline V CDR1 and CDR2: SGHVS, FNYEAQ. CDR3 loop: CASSLANPPASYEQYF. CDR3 DNA sequence: TGTGCCAGCAGCTTAGCCAACCCCCCCGCCTCCTACGAGCAGTACTTC.

This chain connects TRBV27 to TRBJ1-2; D is perhaps TRBD1 (6 bases). The CDR3 totals 15 residues. Trimming took off 3 bases at V and 5 bases at J, with 16 bases between the two ends. CDR1 MNHEY and CDR2 SMNVEV come from the germline V gene (reference sequence). As DNA, the CDR3 is TGTGCCAGCAGTTTTTCCGGGACACCCTTGTATGGCTACACCTTC. Translating it yields CASSFSGTPLYGYTF.

This chain connects TRBV28 to TRBJ1-3; D remains unclear. The CDR3 is made up of 18 amino acids. V dropped 5 bases and J dropped 0 bases, with 20 bases sitting between them. Germline V gene lookup returns CDR1 MDHEN and CDR2 SYDVKM. CDR3: CASSLPWAEQYSGNTIYF. Here the CDR3 DNA reads TGTGCCAGCAGTCTGCCCTGGGCAGAACAATACTCTGGAAACACCATATATTTT.

The V gene is TRBV28, the J gene TRBJ1-4; 8 bases are shared with TRBD1. With V trimmed by 3 bases and J by 7 bases, 7 bases remained unmatched. The length of the CDR3 is 15 residues. The V gene's germline CDR1 is MDHEN and CDR2 SYDVKM. CDR3 nucleotide sequence: TGTGCCAGCAGTTTTAGGTCAGGGGGCGGTGAAAAACTGTTTTTT. It codes for CASSFRSGGGEKLFF.

The gene calls are TRBV5-5 and TRBJ1-2; D ambiguous. The ends were cut back, 0 bases at V and 4 bases at J, with 10 bases in the middle. Looked up from germline, CDR1 is SGHKS and CDR2 is YYEKEE (reference sequence). The CDR3 runs 14 residues. The CDR3 loop reads CASSLEESPYGYTF. In nucleotides, the CDR3 is TGTGCCAGCAGCTTGGAAGAGAGTCCCTATGGCTACACCTTC.

The chain couples TRBV27 to TRBJ2-5; D gene unclear. The germline gives CDR1 MNHEY, CDR2 SMNVEV (reference sequence). V lost 5 bases and J lost 0, with 4 bases in between. The CDR3 sequence is 12 residues long. For the CDR3, the DNA is TGTGCCAGCAGTCCCGACCAAGAGACCCAGTACTTC. Its protein product is CASSPDQETQYF.

This chain joins TRBV24-1 and TRBJ2-5; 7 bases align to TRBD2. Germline values: CDR1 KGHDR, CDR2 SFDVKD. V lost 4 bases and J lost 5; bases outside the gene matches: 12. The CDR3 extends over 16 amino acids. The CDR3 DNA is TGTGCCACCAGTGAACCGCCGGCTAGCGGCCGGGAGACCCAGTACTTC. As protein: CATSEPPASGRETQYF.

This rearrangement joins TRBV5-1 to TRBJ2-7; 7 bases fit TRBD1. Germline loops: CDR1 SGHRS, CDR2 YFSETQ. The CDR3 is made up of 14 amino acids. Trimming cost V 1 base and J 6 bases; bases outside gene matches: 7. This CDR3 is CASSLTGDVGEQYF. CDR3 sequence (DNA): TGCGCCAGCAGCTTGACAGGGGATGTAGGCGAGCAGTACTTC.

The chain links TRBV5-5 to TRBJ1-6; 9 bases align to TRBD1. The CDR3 loop spans 15 amino acids. Germline V gives CDR1 SGHKS, CDR2 YYEKEE (reference sequence). J was trimmed by 7 bases and V by 0 bases; bases with no gene match: 2. The CDR3 is CASSLGTGANSPLHF. CDR3 coding DNA: TGTGCCAGCAGCTTGGGGACAGGGGCGAATTCACCCCTCCACTTT.

The genes are TRBV4-1 and TRBJ1-1, with TRBD1 as a possible D gene (5 bases). The V and J ends lost 2 bases and 3 bases respectively, with 13 bases between them. This CDR3 contains 15 residues. Germline lookup yields CDR1 MGHRA and CDR2 YSYEKL. The CDR3 here is CASSQSTVDHTEAFF. The CDR3 nucleotides read TGCGCCAGCAGCCAATCGACAGTAGATCACACTGAAGCTTTCTTT.

Only one count was recorded for this clone. This sequence joins TRBV7-2 and TRBJ2-7; D call uncertain. V was clipped by 2 bases and J by 1 base, with 9 bases between them. The CDR3 has 14 amino acids. The V gene's germline CDR1 is SGHTA and CDR2 FQGNSA. The CDR3 here is CASSLNIESYEQYF. DNA for the CDR3: TGTGCCAGCAGCTTAAATATTGAATCCTACGAGCAGTACTTC.

The chain carries TRBV20-1 and TRBJ2-3; possibly TRBD2 for D (5 bases). The CDR3 runs 11 residues. The V end was cut by 6 bases, the J end by 6 bases, with 10 bases between. Germline values: CDR1 DFQATT, CDR2 SNEGSKA (reference sequence). CDR3 nucleotides: TGCAGTGCGGAGCGGACGGATACGCAGTATTTT. This sequence encodes CSAERTDTQYF.

The gene calls are TRBV28 and TRBJ1-2; TRBD1 is a possible D gene (5 bases). The CDR3 contains 14 residues. The ends were cut back, 6 bases at V and 0 bases at J, with 11 bases in the middle. Germline V gene sequence: CDR1 MDHEN, CDR2 SYDVKM. CDR3 protein: CASRSDRTNYGYTF. DNA of the CDR3: TGTGCCAGCAGATCAGACAGAACTAACTATGGCTACACCTTC.